These 12 T cell receptor beta chains came from one sample sequenced in a study of cytomegalovirus exposure and HLA in healthy donors. In the PCR, 60 Vbeta and 13 Jbeta primers were used. TCRdb keeps only in-frame clones here, not all; method: immunoSEQ multiplex PCR. The table shows fewer than 200,000 clones, with 80% occurring only once. The sequenced sample was PBMCs. The receptors here all came from a man aged 18 to 30 in good health and CMV-seropositive.

The CDR3 protein is CASSRQGANTGELFF. The CDR3 region has the DNA TGTGCCAGTAGCAGACAGGGGGCGAACACCGGGGAGCTGTTTTTT. The gene calls are TRBV19 and TRBJ2-2; TRBD1 matches 9 bases. Germline CDR1 LNHDA, CDR2 SQIVND (reference sequence). V gave up 6 bases and J gave up 0 bases; unmatched junction bases: 2. This CDR3 is built from 15 residues.

The rearrangement links TRBV5-4 to TRBJ2-7; the match to TRBD1 covers 7 bases. Germline V gives CDR1 SGHNT, CDR2 YYREEE (reference sequence). Trimming cost V 4 bases and J 3 bases; bases outside gene matches: 7. The CDR3 has 14 amino acids. The DNA for the CDR3 is TGTGCCAGCAGCGGAGAACAGGGGCTCTACGAGCAGTACTTC. It specifies CASSGEQGLYEQYF.

This clone was detected only once. The chain combines TRBV5-1 with TRBJ1-1; 10 bases agree with TRBD1. This CDR3 comprises 18 residues. With V trimmed by 4 bases and J by 2 bases, 14 bases remained unmatched. CDR1 is SGHRS, CDR2 YFSETQ, per germline. The CDR3 DNA follows: TGCGCCAGCAGCCCCAGTGGGCCGGGACAGGGGTACAACACTGAAGCTTTCTTT. Translated, it gives CASSPSGPGQGYNTEAFF.

This sequence joins TRBV5-1 and TRBJ1-3; D remains unclear. Germline V gene lookup returns CDR1 SGHRS and CDR2 YFSETQ. This CDR3 has 17 amino acids. V was cut by 4 bases and J by 2 bases, with 19 bases left in between. The CDR3 DNA reads as TGCGCCAGCAGCGCCCCGCCGATAATGGAGACTGGAAACACCATATATTTT. As protein: CASSAPPIMETGNTIYF.

On this clone itself: A far larger clone is just one base off, so this is likely a read error. V and J are TRBV5-5 and TRBJ2-4; D perhaps matches TRBD1 (5 bases). CDR1 and CDR2 (germline): SGHKS, YYEKEE (reference sequence). This CDR3 has 18 residues. The CDR3 bases are TGTGCCAGCAGTTTCTCCAGGCTAGATGGACACGACAAAAACAGTCAGTACTTC. This gives the protein CASSFSRLDGHDKNSQYF.

The chain uses TRBV27 and TRBJ2-2; D unresolved. Germline V gene data show CDR1 as MNHEY and CDR2 as SMNVEV (reference sequence). The CDR3 is made up of 15 amino acids. V was clipped by 5 bases and J by 1 base, with 11 bases between them. The CDR3 here is CASSTHRQNTGELFF. The CDR3 nucleotides are TGTGCCAGCAGTACCCACCGACAGAACACCGGGGAGCTGTTTTTT.

The CDR3 bases are TGTGCCAGTACTTATCAGGGACTGAGCAATCAGCCCCAGCATTTT. It yields the protein CASTYQGLSNQPQHF. V and J are TRBV19 and TRBJ1-5; TRBD1 might be the D (5 bases). The germline gives CDR1 LNHDA, CDR2 SQIVND (reference sequence). There are 15 residues in the CDR3. V was cut by 7 bases and J by 1 base, with 14 bases left in between.

This clone was counted only a few times. The CDR3 DNA is TGTGCCAGCAGCTCGGGACAGATCCTATCACCCCTCCACTTT. This codes for CASSSGQILSPLHF. The chain recombines TRBV5-8 with TRBJ1-6; TRBD1 aligns across 7 bases. With 3 bases clipped from V and 10 bases from J, the junction kept 7 bases outside the gene matches. The CDR3 spans 14 residues. Per germline, CDR1 SGHTS and CDR2 YDEGEE.

This rearrangement joins TRBV29-1 to TRBJ1-1, with D tentatively TRBD1 (6 bases). This CDR3 has 13 residues. V was clipped by 4 bases and J by 2 bases, with 11 bases between them. CDR1 is SQVTM, CDR2 ANQGSEA, per germline. CDR3 sequence reads: CSVGDTPNTEAFF. CDR3 sequence (DNA): TGCAGCGTTGGGGACACACCAAACACTGAAGCTTTCTTT.

As for this clone: Other DNA sequences within the sample encode an identical CDR3. The chain joins TRBV4-1 to TRBJ2-1; 8 bases line up with TRBD2. CDR3 size: 15 residues. Germline lookup yields CDR1 MGHRA and CDR2 YSYEKL. The junction had 5 bases not matched to a gene; V was cut back by 3 bases and J by 4 bases. CDR3 in amino acids: CASSQDVAGYNEQFF. The CDR3 nucleotides are TGCGCCAGCAGCCAGGACGTAGCGGGGTACAATGAGCAGTTCTTC.

This clone has only a few counts. The V gene is TRBV19, the J gene TRBJ1-2; D may be TRBD1 (5 bases). Germline V gene data show CDR1 as LNHDA and CDR2 as SQIVND (reference sequence). Deletions cut 3 bases from V and 1 base from J, with 18 bases between. CDR3 length: 17 amino acids. The CDR3 region is CASSIFRGWGLNYGYTF. CDR3 nucleotides: TGTGCCAGTAGTATTTTCCGGGGCTGGGGACTTAACTATGGCTACACCTTC.

J is TRBJ2-1 and V is TRBV29-1; D call uncertain. Germline V lookup: CDR1 SQVTM, CDR2 ANQGSEA. The CDR3 is 13 residues long. Trimming removed 4 bases at V and 4 bases at J, with 11 bases between. Here the CDR3 DNA reads TGCAGCGTTGCTGGAGAGGTGTACAATGAGCAGTTCTTC. Encoded protein: CSVAGEVYNEQFF.